A selection of T cell receptor beta chains follows, all from one sample in a study of T cells after yellow fever vaccination. TCRdb ran MiXCR on the 5' RACE reads and lists one entry per CDR3 protein. The sample lists about 320,000 distinct CDR3 sequences; about 11% were seen once. The sample consisted of CD4+ T cells sorted from PBMCs, taken 45 days after the yellow fever booster vaccination. The source is a man aged 18 to 29 who received the YFV17D yellow fever vaccine. CDR3s include the opening cysteine and the closing phenylalanine or tryptophan. D genes are given only for firm matches. Size tells how often a clone was seen (once, few, many) or the class of an expanded clone, and some rows leave it out.

TRBD2 | TRBJ2-7 | . | TRBV4-2 | TGTGCCAGCACCCCCCGGGGGGGGGGGACCTACGAGCAGTACTTC | CASTPRGGGTYEQYF
. | TRBJ2-1 | . | TRBV7-6 | TGTGCCAGCAGCTTAGAAGGGGTGGGGGTCTACAATGAGCAGTTCTTC | CASSLEGVGVYNEQFF
. | TRBJ2-2 | many | TRBV5-4 | TGTGCCAGCAGCTTGGGAGGGATCGGGGAGCTGTTTTTT | CASSLGGIGELFF
. | TRBJ1-1 | few | TRBV10-3 | TGTGCCATCAGTGAGACCAGAAACACTGAAGCTTTCTTT | CAISETRNTEAFF
TRBD2 | TRBJ2-7 | . | TRBV6-2/TRBV6-3 | TGTGCCAGCAGTTACCTATGGGGACTAGGATACGAGCAGTACTTC | CASSYLWGLGYEQYF
TRBD2 | TRBJ2-1 | . | TRBV7-2 | TGTGCCTGCGGGGGGGGAGGTTCCTACAATGAGCAGTTCTTC | CACGGGGSYNEQFF
. | TRBJ1-1 | few | TRBV29-1 | TGCAGCGTAATGCCGTGGGGGCAGGACACTGAAGCTTTCTTT | CSVMPWGQDTEAFF
. | TRBJ1-4 | few | TRBV2 | TGTGCCAGCACCCGCGGCCTTAATGAAAAACTGTTTTTT | CASTRGLNEKLFF
. | TRBJ1-5 | many | TRBV15 | TGTGCCACCAGCAGTGGCCTCTGGCAGATCTATCAGCCCCAGCATTTT | CATSSGLWQIYQPQHF
. | TRBJ2-7 | . | TRBV12-5 | TGTGCTAGTGGGACCCGGGACCTTGTTGAAGAGCAGTACTTC | CASGTRDLVEEQYF
. | TRBJ1-2 | . | TRBV12-3/TRBV12-4 | TGTGCCAGCAGTGCACCGGGATCCTTCTATGGCTACACCTTC | CASSAPGSFYGYTF
. | TRBJ1-1 | . | TRBV7-2 | TGTGCCAGCAGCTTAAGCGGGGTCCACCTCGACACTGAAGCTTTCTTT | CASSLSGVHLDTEAFF
TRBD2 | TRBJ2-3 | many | TRBV24-1 | TGTGCCACCAGTGATCGTATAGCGGGGCGCACAGATACGCAGTATTTT | CATSDRIAGRTDTQYF
. | TRBJ2-3 | many | TRBV24-1 | TGTGCCACCAGTCCGGGAGAAAGCACAGATACGCAGTATTTT | CATSPGESTDTQYF
TRBD1 | TRBJ2-3 | . | TRBV5-1 | TGCGCCAGCAGCTCAACCGGGACAGGGGTTATGTATACGCAGTATTTT | CASSSTGTGVMYTQYF
. | TRBJ1-5 | . | TRBV2 | TGTGCCAGCAGGCGATTCAGCAATCAGCCCCAGCATTTT | CASRRFSNQPQHF
TRBD1 | TRBJ2-1 | few | TRBV5-8 | TGTGCCAGCAGCGCAAGACAGGGGGCACTCTACAATGAGCAGTTCTTC | CASSARQGALYNEQFF
. | TRBJ2-5 | few | TRBV7-2 | TGTGCCAGCAGCTTGGAGCTGGGCCAAGAGACCCAGTACTTC | CASSLELGQETQYF
TRBD2 | TRBJ2-3 | many | TRBV5-1 | TGCGCCAGCAGCCCCGCGGGGGGTTACACAGATACGCAGTATTTT | CASSPAGGYTDTQYF
TRBD1 | TRBJ2-1 | many | TRBV6-6 | TGTGCCAGCAGTGAACAGGGGGGTTTCAATGAGCAGTTCTTC | CASSEQGGFNEQFF
. | TRBJ2-3 | few | TRBV24-1 | TGTGCCACCAGTGATCCGGGACGGAAAAACACAGATACGCAGTATTTT | CATSDPGRKNTDTQYF
. | TRBJ2-6 | . | TRBV3-1 | TGTGCCAGCAGCCAAGATAGAGCGGGCAGCTCTGGGGCCAACGTCCTGACTTTC | CASSQDRAGSSGANVLTF
. | TRBJ2-5 | . | TRBV7-2 | TGTGCCAGCAGCTTGGGAGCGGCCCCGGAGACCCAGTACTTC | CASSLGAAPETQYF
. | TRBJ1-5 | few | TRBV7-2 | TGTGCCAGCAGCCCCAACCTGCATCAGCCCCAGCATTTT | CASSPNLHQPQHF
. | TRBJ1-1 | many | TRBV7-2 | TGTGCCAGCAACCAGGGCGTGGGGGGGGGCACTGAAGCTTTCTTT | CASNQGVGGGTEAFF
. | TRBJ1-5 | . | TRBV4-3 | TGCGCCAGCAGCCAAGAGCCAGATCAGCCCCAGCATTTT | CASSQEPDQPQHF
. | TRBJ2-5 | . | TRBV10-1 | TGCGCCAGCAGTGAGTGGGGTGCTGGGCGGCAAGAGACCCAGTACTTC | CASSEWGAGRQETQYF
TRBD1 | TRBJ2-2 | few | TRBV6-2/TRBV6-3 | TGTGCCAGCAGCCGGGGACAGACATCGAACACCGGGGAGCTGTTTTTT | CASSRGQTSNTGELFF
TRBD2 | TRBJ2-7 | few | TRBV4-3 | TGCGCCAGCAGCCCCCAGCGGGGGGCCTACGAGCAGTACTTC | CASSPQRGAYEQYF
TRBD1 | TRBJ1-2 | . | TRBV20-1 | TGCAGTGCTACCAGGGACAGGTATACCGCCCGCTACACCTTC | CSATRDRYTARYTF
. | TRBJ2-2 | few | TRBV4-2 | TGTGCCAGCAGCCCCGGGGACCGTAACACCGGGGAGCTGTTTTTT | CASSPGDRNTGELFF
. | TRBJ1-1 | many | TRBV12-3/TRBV12-4 | TGTGCCAGCAGTTTAAGAGGAATGAACACTGAAGCTTTCTTT | CASSLRGMNTEAFF
. | TRBJ1-5 | few | TRBV4-3 | TGCGCCAGCAGCCAGGCCTTGATGAGCAATCAGCCCCAGCATTTT | CASSQALMSNQPQHF
. | TRBJ2-7 | few | TRBV6-2/TRBV6-3 | TGTGCCAGCAGTTACGTTAGCTCCTACGAGCAGTACTTC | CASSYVSSYEQYF
TRBD2 | TRBJ2-3 | many | TRBV11-2 | TGTGCCAGCAGCCGGACTAGCGGGGGGACACGCACAGATACGCAGTATTTT | CASSRTSGGTRTDTQYF
. | TRBJ1-1 | many | TRBV7-2 | TGTGCCAGCAGTTTACGACGAGGAACTGAAGCTTTCTTT | CASSLRRGTEAFF
TRBD1 | TRBJ1-6 | few | TRBV5-1 | TGCGCCAGCAGCTCGGGACAGGATAATTCACCCCTCCACTTT | CASSSGQDNSPLHF
. | TRBJ1-4 | . | TRBV6-5 | TGTGCCAGCAACAGGGCTGGAGAAAAACTGTTTTTT | CASNRAGEKLFF
. | TRBJ1-6 | . | TRBV7-2 | TGTGCCAGCAGCTTAGTCTTTGGGGCGCAGAATTCACCCCTCCACTTT | CASSLVFGAQNSPLHF
. | TRBJ2-3 | . | TRBV11-1 | TGTGCCAGCAGCTTATCATCAGGGGTTGCAGATACGCAGTATTTT | CASSLSSGVADTQYF
. | TRBJ2-6 | . | TRBV3-1 | TGTGCCAGCAGCCGGGGGCTAGACTCTGGGGCCAACGTCCTGACTTTC | CASSRGLDSGANVLTF
TRBD1 | TRBJ1-5 | . | TRBV20-1 | TGCAGTGCGAGGGACAGGATTAGCAATCAGCCCCAGCATTTT | CSARDRISNQPQHF
. | TRBJ2-4 | many | TRBV29-1 | TGCAGCGTTGAAGATCATGGAAACATTCAGTACTTC | CSVEDHGNIQYF
. | TRBJ2-3 | . | TRBV6-2/TRBV6-3 | TGTGCCAGCAGTTACCAGGGATTGGATACGCAGTATTTT | CASSYQGLDTQYF